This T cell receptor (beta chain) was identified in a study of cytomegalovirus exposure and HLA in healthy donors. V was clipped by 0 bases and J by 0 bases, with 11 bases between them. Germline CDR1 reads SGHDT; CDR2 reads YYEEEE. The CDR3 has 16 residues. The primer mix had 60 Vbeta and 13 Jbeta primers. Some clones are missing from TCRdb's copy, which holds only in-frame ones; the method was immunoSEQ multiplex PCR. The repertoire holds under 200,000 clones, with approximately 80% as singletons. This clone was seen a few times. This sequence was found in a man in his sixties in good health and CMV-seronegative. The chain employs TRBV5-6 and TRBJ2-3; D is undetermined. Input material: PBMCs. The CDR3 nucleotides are TGTGCCAGCAGCTTGGACAGAAACCCTAGCACAGATACGCAGTATTTT. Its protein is CASSLDRNPSTDTQYF.